This T cell receptor (beta chain) was sequenced during a study of CD8+ T cells in alopecia areata. CDR3 length equals 16 residues. CDR1 and CDR2 from the germline V gene are SGHDT and YYEEEE. With V trimmed by 3 bases and J by 2 bases, 6 bases remained unmatched. Investigators isolated RNA and reverse transcribed it into cDNA to act as the sequencing template. The protocol was immunoSEQ multiplex PCR, while the TCRdb copy is restricted to in-frame clones and leaves out a portion. The data hold 150,000 or so clones, with 58% observed a single time. Treatment of the sample: oral pan-JAK inhibitor, 5-10 mg twice daily. CD4+ and CD8+ T cells were sorted from PBMCs.

This clonotype was sampled from a human donor with alopecia areata. The sequencing used CD4+ T cells sorted from blood, collected at roughly week 55, from a patient treated with tofacitinib. The chain joins TRBV5-6 to TRBJ2-3; 10 bases line up with TRBD2. The CDR3 DNA follows: TGTGCCAGCAGCTCTATAGCGGGGGGTAACACAGATACGCAGTATTTT. Its translation is CASSSIAGGNTDTQYF.